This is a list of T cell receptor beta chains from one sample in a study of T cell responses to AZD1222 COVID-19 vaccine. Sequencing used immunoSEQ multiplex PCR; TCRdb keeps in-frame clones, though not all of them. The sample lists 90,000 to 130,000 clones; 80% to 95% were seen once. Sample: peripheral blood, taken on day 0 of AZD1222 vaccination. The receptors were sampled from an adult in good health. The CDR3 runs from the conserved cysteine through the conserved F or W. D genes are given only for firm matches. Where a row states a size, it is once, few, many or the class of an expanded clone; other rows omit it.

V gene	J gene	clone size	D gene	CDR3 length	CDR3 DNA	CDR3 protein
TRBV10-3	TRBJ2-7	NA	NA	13	TGTGCCATCAGTGAGTCGACTCGGGACGAGCAGTACTTC	CAISESTRDEQYF
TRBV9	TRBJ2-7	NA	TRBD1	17	TGTGCCAGCAGCCCTTATACGGGACAGGGGTTGTCCTACGAGCAGTACTTC	CASSPYTGQGLSYEQYF
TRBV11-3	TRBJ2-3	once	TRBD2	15	TGTGCCAGCAGCTTAGTAGCGGGGGGCACAGATACGCAGTATTTT	CASSLVAGGTDTQYF
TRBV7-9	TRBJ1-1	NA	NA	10	TGTGCCAGCGGGGGCACTGAAGCTTTCTTT	CASGGTEAFF
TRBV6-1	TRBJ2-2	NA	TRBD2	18	TGTGCCAGCAGTGAATGGGTAGGCGGGGGGTCCAACACCGGGGAGCTGTTTTTT	CASSEWVGGGSNTGELFF
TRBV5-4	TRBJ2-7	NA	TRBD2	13	TGTGCCAGCAGCCGGGGGGGCACCTACGAGCAGTACTTC	CASSRGGTYEQYF
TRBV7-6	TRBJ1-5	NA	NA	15	TGTGCCAGCAGCCAATTTGTGAATAGCAATCAGCCCCAGCATTTT	CASSQFVNSNQPQHF
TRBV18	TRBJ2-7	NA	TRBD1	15	TGTGCCAGCTCACCCGCCGGACAGGGGGCGGGAGAGCAGTACTTC	CASSPAGQGAGEQYF
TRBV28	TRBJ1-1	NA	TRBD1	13	TGTGCCAGCAGTCCTATGAACAGGGGGTTAACTTTCTTT	CASSPMNRGLTFF
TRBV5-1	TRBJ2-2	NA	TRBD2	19	TGCGCCAGCAGCTCGCGAGCTAGCGGGGGCCCTACGAACACCGGGGAGCTGTTTTTT	CASSSRASGGPTNTGELFF
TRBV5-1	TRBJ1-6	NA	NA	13	TGCGCCAGCAGCTTGGATTTTAATTCACCCCTCCACTTT	CASSLDFNSPLHF
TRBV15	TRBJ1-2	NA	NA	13	TGTGCCGCCGGAGGATCCGGGACGACGGGCTACACCTTC	CAAGGSGTTGYTF
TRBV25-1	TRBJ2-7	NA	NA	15	TGTGCCAGCAGTGAATCCACGGTCGGGACCTACGAGCAGTACTTC	CASSESTVGTYEQYF
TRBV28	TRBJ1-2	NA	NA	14	TGTGCCAGCAGTTTAGTCACCTCCTACTATGGCTACACCTTC	CASSLVTSYYGYTF
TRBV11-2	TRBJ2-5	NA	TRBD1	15	TGTGCCAGCAGCTCCCCCGACAGGGTGGGCGAGACCCAGTACTTC	CASSSPDRVGETQYF
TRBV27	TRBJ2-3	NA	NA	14	TGTGCCAGCTCCCCCAGGCAGAACACAGATACGCAGTATTTT	CASSPRQNTDTQYF
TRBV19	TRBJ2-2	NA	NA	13	TGTGCCAGTAGTACTCAGGGAGTCGGGGAGCTGTTTTTT	CASSTQGVGELFF
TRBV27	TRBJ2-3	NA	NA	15	TGTGCCAGCAGTGCCTACGACCGGTACACAGATACGCAGTATTTT	CASSAYDRYTDTQYF